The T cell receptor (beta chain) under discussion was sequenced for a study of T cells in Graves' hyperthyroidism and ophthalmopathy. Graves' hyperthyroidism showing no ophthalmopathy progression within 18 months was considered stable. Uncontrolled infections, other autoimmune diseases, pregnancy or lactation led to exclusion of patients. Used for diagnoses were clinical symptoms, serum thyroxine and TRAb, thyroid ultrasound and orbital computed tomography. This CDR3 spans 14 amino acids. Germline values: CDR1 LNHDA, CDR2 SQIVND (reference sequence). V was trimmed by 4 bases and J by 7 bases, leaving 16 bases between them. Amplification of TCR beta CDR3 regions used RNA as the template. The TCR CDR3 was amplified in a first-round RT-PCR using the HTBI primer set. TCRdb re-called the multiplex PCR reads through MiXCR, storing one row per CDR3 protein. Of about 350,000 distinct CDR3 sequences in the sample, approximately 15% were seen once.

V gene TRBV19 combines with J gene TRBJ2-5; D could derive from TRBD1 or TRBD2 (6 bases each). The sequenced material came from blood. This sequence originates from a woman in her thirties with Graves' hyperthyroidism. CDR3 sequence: CASSSLGGRGTQYF. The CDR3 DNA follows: TGTGCCAGTAGTAGCTTAGGGGGGCGGGGGACCCAGTACTTC. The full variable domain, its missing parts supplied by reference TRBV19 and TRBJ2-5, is DGGITQSPKYLFRKEGQNVTLSCEQNLNHDAMYWYRQDPGQGLRLIYYSQIVNDFQKGDIAEGYSVSREKKESFPLTVTSAQKNPTAFYLCASSSLGGRGTQYFGPGTRLLVL.